The 13 T cell receptor beta chains reported below all come from one sample, sequenced in a study of T cells in localized non-small cell lung cancer. Sequencing was performed with immunoSEQ multiplex PCR; in TCRdb, only in-frame clones are kept and a portion is missing. The top ten hold over 5.5% of the sample, which has over 30,000 clones, around 86% seen once. Material: peripheral blood mononuclear cells, obtained before any cancer treatment. The receptors stem from a male donor at least 60 years old with stage II lung adenocarcinoma.

The V call is TRBV5-4, the J call TRBJ2-1; 10 positions match TRBD2. Germline V gives CDR1 SGHNT, CDR2 YYREEE (reference sequence). With 4 bases clipped from V and 8 bases from J, the junction kept 6 bases outside the gene matches. The CDR3 extends over 14 amino acids. In nucleotides, the CDR3 is TGTGCCAGCAGCAAACCCCTAGCGGGAGATGAGCAGTTCTTC. The encoded protein is CASSKPLAGDEQFF.

The gene calls are TRBV28 and TRBJ1-2; 7 positions match TRBD1. The CDR3 has 12 residues. V lost 6 bases to trimming and J lost 5 bases; unmatched junction nucleotides: 3. Germline V gene lookup returns CDR1 MDHEN and CDR2 SYDVKM. This chain's CDR3 is CASSRGGYGYTF. In DNA, the CDR3 is TGTGCCAGCAGCAGGGGGGGGTATGGCTACACCTTC.

The J gene is TRBJ2-5, the V gene TRBV20-1; D gene ambiguous. V gave up 4 bases and J gave up 5 bases, with 5 bases separating them. The CDR3 is made up of 10 amino acids. Germline CDR1 DFQATT, CDR2 SNEGSKA (reference sequence). The CDR3 loop reads CSANGETQYF. The CDR3 DNA is TGCAGTGCTAACGGGGAGACCCAGTACTTC.

V gene TRBV6-5 combines with J gene TRBJ1-1, with 10 bases identical to TRBD1. After removal of 2 bases from V and 4 bases from J, the junction contained 4 bases not matched to a gene. Germline lookup yields CDR1 MNHEY and CDR2 SVGAGI. The CDR3 is 15 amino acids. CDR3 in amino acids: CASSYPDRGGTEAFF. CDR3 DNA sequence: TGTGCCAGCAGTTACCCGGACAGGGGGGGCACTGAAGCTTTCTTT.

This chain uses TRBV18 with TRBJ1-4; D ambiguous. CDR1 KGHSH and CDR2 LQKENI come from the germline V gene. This CDR3 is 15 amino acids long. V was shortened by 6 bases and J by 2 bases, with 13 bases between the two germline ends. The CDR3 DNA reads TGTGCCAGCTCGCCGAGACCCGGGACTAATGAAAAACTGTTTTTT. This encodes CASSPRPGTNEKLFF.

The chain employs TRBV29-1 and TRBJ2-3; 7 bases are a match to TRBD2. The CDR3 length is 15 residues. Germline CDR1 and CDR2: SQVTM and ANQGSEA. V shed 6 bases, J shed 0 bases, and the junction held 9 bases outside the gene matches. DNA of the CDR3: TGCAGCGTCGCTTACGGGGGGAAGAGCACAGATACGCAGTATTTT. Amino acid sequence: CSVAYGGKSTDTQYF.

CDR3 loop: CASSIDGRINYGYTF. In nucleotides, the CDR3 is TGTGCCAGTAGTATCGACGGGAGGATCAACTATGGCTACACCTTC. The chain couples TRBV19 to TRBJ1-2; D is ambiguous. This CDR3 has 15 residues. Germline V CDR1 and CDR2: LNHDA, SQIVND (reference sequence). V lost 3 bases, J lost 2 bases, and 13 bases lay in between.

The chain's CDR3 is CASSPIQPTGEAYYGYTF. The CDR3 DNA reads as TGTGCCAGCTCACCTATCCAACCTACAGGGGAGGCTTACTATGGCTACACCTTC. V and J are TRBV18 and TRBJ1-2; TRBD1 matches at 7 bases. CDR1 and CDR2 from the germline V gene are KGHSH and LQKENI. This CDR3 has 18 residues. Germline trimming cut 3 bases from V and 3 bases from J; bases unmatched to any gene: 16. Together with reference TRBV18 and TRBJ1-2, the CDR3 gives the full variable domain: NAGVMQNPRHLVRRRGQEARLRCSPMKGHSHVYWYRQLPEEGLKFMVYLQKENIIDESGMPKERFSAEFPKEGPSILRIQQVVRGDSAAYFCASSPIQPTGEAYYGYTFGSGTRLTVV.

This rearrangement joins TRBV7-2 to TRBJ1-4; D uncertain. From germline, CDR1 is SGHTA and CDR2 FQGNSA. The ends were cut back, 2 bases at V and 8 bases at J, with 18 bases in the middle. The CDR3 consists of 16 residues. CDR3 nucleotide sequence: TGTGCCAGCAGCTTAATGGGCGGCCGGGGTAAAGAAAAACTGTTTTTT. Encoded protein: CASSLMGGRGKEKLFF. The full variable domain, rest sourced from reference TRBV7-2 and TRBJ1-4, is GAGVSQSPSNKVTEKGKDVELRCDPISGHTALYWYRQSLGQGLEFLIYFQGNSAPDKSGLPSDRFSAERTGGSVSTLTIQRTQQEDSAVYLCASSLMGGRGKEKLFFGSGTQLSVL.

The chain has TRBV5-4 and TRBJ2-2; tentative D call: TRBD1 (6 bases). V shed 2 bases and J shed 5 bases, with 10 bases lying between them. The germline gives CDR1 SGHNT, CDR2 YYREEE (reference sequence). This CDR3 spans 14 amino acids. This CDR3 is CASSLNRGTGELFF. The CDR3 DNA reads TGTGCCAGCAGCTTAAATAGGGGGACCGGGGAGCTGTTTTTT.

This clone appeared once. The rearrangement uses TRBV30 and TRBJ2-7; the match to TRBD1 covers 10 bases. J gave up 3 bases and V 7 bases, and 6 bases lay outside the gene matches. The CDR3 runs to 13 residues. Germline V gene data show CDR1 as GTSNPN and CDR2 as SVGIG (reference sequence). CDR3 amino acids: CALERTGGYEQYF. The DNA of the CDR3 is TGTGCCTTGGAAAGGACAGGGGGCTACGAGCAGTACTTC.

The CDR3 coding sequence is TGTGCCAGCAGCTTGGGCCAGCCCGCCGGTCAGCCCCAGCATTTT. Amino acid sequence: CASSLGQPAGQPQHF. The rearrangement uses TRBV5-6 and TRBJ1-5, with unresolved D. The length of the CDR3 is 15 residues. Germline CDR1 is SGHDT and CDR2 is YYEEEE. Trimming left V 0 bases short and J 6 bases short, with 13 bases between.

As for this clone: Within the sample, other DNA sequences also encode this same CDR3. The chain combines TRBV4-2 with TRBJ1-2; no clear D. Germline lookup yields CDR1 LGHNA and CDR2 YNFKEQ. This CDR3 is 15 amino acids long. V shed 4 bases and J shed 2 bases, with 14 bases lying between them. CDR3 sequence reads: CASSPGQGSNYGYTF. CDR3 nucleotides: TGTGCCAGCAGCCCTGGCCAAGGCTCCAACTATGGCTACACCTTC.